This T cell receptor beta chain is drawn from a study of cytomegalovirus exposure and HLA in healthy donors. Study results and limitations: Common viral pathogens were later found to be apparently linked to several of the most significant clusters. A later analysis found TCR association rates differed by HLA locus, highest for DRB1 and lowest for HLA-C.

The donors (healthy individuals) were bone marrow donors. PCR amplification relied on 60 Vbeta primers (plus 13 Jbeta primers). The assay was immunoSEQ multiplex PCR, and TCRdb's table has in-frame clones only and misses some. The sample includes some 190,000 clones, roughly 86% seen only once; the top ten take roughly 1.7%. CDR3 length: 14 amino acids. Per germline, CDR1 SEHNR and CDR2 FQNEAQ (reference sequence). The J segment lost 5 bases and the V segment lost 5 bases, leaving 6 bases of the junction unmatched. Only one count was recorded for this clone. Its antigen is not known. Sequencing was done on a sample of PBMCs. This TCR derives from a woman under 30 in good health and CMV-seronegative. The chain recombines TRBV7-9 with TRBJ2-3; 8 bases align to TRBD1. The chain's CDR3 is CASSADRVKDTQYF. CDR3 DNA sequence: TGTGCCAGCAGCGCGGACAGGGTAAAAGATACGCAGTATTTT.